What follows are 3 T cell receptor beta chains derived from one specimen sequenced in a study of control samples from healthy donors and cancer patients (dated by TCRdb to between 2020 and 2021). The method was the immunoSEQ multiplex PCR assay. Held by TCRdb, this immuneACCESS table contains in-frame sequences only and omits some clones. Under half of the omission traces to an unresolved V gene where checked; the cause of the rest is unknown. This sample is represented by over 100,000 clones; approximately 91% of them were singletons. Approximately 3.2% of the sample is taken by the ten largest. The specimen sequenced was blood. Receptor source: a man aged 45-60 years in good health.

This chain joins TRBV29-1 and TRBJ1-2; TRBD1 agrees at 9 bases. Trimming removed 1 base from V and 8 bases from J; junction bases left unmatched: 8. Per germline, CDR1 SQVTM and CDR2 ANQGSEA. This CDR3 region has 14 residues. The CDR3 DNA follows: TGCAGCGTTGAAGCCGACAGGGGGATCAACGGCTACACCTTC. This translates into CSVEADRGINGYTF.

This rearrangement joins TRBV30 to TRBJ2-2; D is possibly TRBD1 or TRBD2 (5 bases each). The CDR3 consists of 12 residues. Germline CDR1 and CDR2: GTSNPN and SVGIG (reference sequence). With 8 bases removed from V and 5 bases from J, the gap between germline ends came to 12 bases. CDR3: CARDDKTGELFF. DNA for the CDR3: TGTGCCCGGGACGACAAAACCGGGGAGCTGTTTTTT.

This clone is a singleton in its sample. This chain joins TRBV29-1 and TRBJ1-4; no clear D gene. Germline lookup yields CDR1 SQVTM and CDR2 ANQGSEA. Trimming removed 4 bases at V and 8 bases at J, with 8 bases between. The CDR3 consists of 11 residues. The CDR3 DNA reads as TGCAGCGTTGCGCTGACAGAAAAACTGTTTTTT. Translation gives CSVALTEKLFF.